The 7 T cell receptor beta chains listed next were all sequenced from one sample in a study of response to subunit inactivated influenza vaccine listed by TCRdb under 2018. Receptor amplification or capture employed RT-PCR. The data were produced on an Illumina HiSeq 2500. Clones were called with MiXCR by TCRdb after fastp trimmed the public reads at Q25, and only in-frame beta chains were retained. When rows share a CDR3 protein, they turn into one entry using the most common DNA and genes. The sample has about 650,000 distinct CDR3 sequences on record, about 14% of them singletons. Of the sample, 6% to 9.5% falls within the top ten clones. Sequences were derived from PBMCs from blood, sampled 14 days before vaccination. The receptors come from a man in his fifties who received an inactivated influenza vaccine. Donor details come from another sample of the same person, matched by shared clones.

The chain combines TRBV20-1 with TRBJ2-4; TRBD2 matches 8 bases. J lost 6 bases, V lost 5 bases, and 9 bases had no gene match. The germline gives CDR1 DFQATT, CDR2 SNEGSKA (reference sequence). The CDR3 runs to 14 residues. The CDR3 sequence is CSAHPRGGLNIQYF. Here the CDR3 DNA reads TGCAGTGCTCATCCCCGGGGGGGGCTAAACATTCAGTACTTC.

This chain connects TRBV20-1 to TRBJ2-3; TRBD2 agrees at 7 bases. Germline V lookup: CDR1 DFQATT, CDR2 SNEGSKA (reference sequence). V lost 5 bases, J lost 2 bases, and 13 bases stayed unmatched. This CDR3 has 16 residues. Here the CDR3 DNA reads TGCAGTGCTCACGGACGTGGGACTACTGCCACAGATACGCAGTATTTT. Residues: CSAHGRGTTATDTQYF.

The CDR3 DNA is TGTGCCAGCAGCCCCGTAGCGGGAGAGCTTTACAATGAGCAGTTCTTC. This sequence encodes CASSPVAGELYNEQFF. The chain couples TRBV9 to TRBJ2-1; the match to TRBD2 covers 9 bases. In germline, CDR1 is SGDLS, CDR2 YYNGEE. CDR3 size: 16 residues. J gave up 4 bases and V 4 bases, and 9 bases lay outside the gene matches.

The chain joins TRBV20-1 to TRBJ1-2; D unclear. V was shortened by 3 bases and J by 8 bases, with 10 bases between the two germline ends. The CDR3 runs to 11 residues. From germline, CDR1 is DFQATT and CDR2 SNEGSKA (reference sequence). This CDR3 reads CSARSGRGYTF. The CDR3 DNA sequence: TGCAGTGCTAGGTCCGGACGCGGCTACACCTTC.

The chain combines TRBV4-1 with TRBJ2-1; 9 nucleotides line up with TRBD2. V was pared by 0 bases and J by 7 bases, with 7 bases of the junction left unmatched. The length of the CDR3 is 16 residues. Germline CDR1 and CDR2: MGHRA and YSYEKL. The CDR3 nucleotides are TGCGCCAGCAGCCAAGATCGGCGGGGGGGTTATAATGAGCAGTTCTTC. It specifies CASSQDRRGGYNEQFF.

This CDR3 is CASSPYVGTSGPRSSYEQYF. Here the CDR3 DNA reads TGTGCCAGCTCACCATACGTTGGGACTAGCGGGCCCAGGAGCTCCTACGAGCAGTACTTC. This chain uses TRBV18 with TRBJ2-7, with TRBD2 matching 12 bases. This CDR3 spans 20 amino acids. In germline, CDR1 is KGHSH, CDR2 LQKENI. V shed 2 bases and J 0 bases; nucleotides not matched to a gene: 14.

This clonotype was seen more than once but under ten times. The rearrangement uses TRBV20-1 and TRBJ2-3; D is uncertain. CDR3 length: 11 amino acids. Germline V gene sequence: CDR1 DFQATT, CDR2 SNEGSKA (reference sequence). Between the trimmed V and J ends, which lost 6 bases and 8 bases, there was a span of 12 bases. Written as DNA, the CDR3 is TGCAGTGCGCATATAGCCCCTACGCAGTATTTT. Its translation: CSAHIAPTQYF.